Each of the 20 T cell receptor beta chains below was sequenced from the same sample in a study of T cells after yellow fever vaccination. TCRdb re-analysed the 5' RACE reads in MiXCR, keeping a single row per CDR3 protein. The table includes 300,000 to 350,000 distinct CDR3 sequences, 4% detected once. Sequenced material: PBMCs, taken 5 days after the yellow fever booster vaccination. The source is a man aged 18 to 30 who received the YFV17D yellow fever vaccine.

The chain employs TRBV5-1 and TRBJ2-5; 8 bases align to TRBD2. This CDR3 has 15 amino acids. Trimming cost V 2 bases and J 9 bases; bases outside gene matches: 12. Germline loops: CDR1 SGHRS, CDR2 YFSETQ. The CDR3 spells CASSFGGVDSGSQYF. The CDR3, as DNA: TGCGCCAGCAGCTTCGGGGGGGTCGATTCAGGGTCCCAGTACTTC. Full variable domain (remainder filled in from reference TRBV5-1 and TRBJ2-5): KAGVTQTPRYLIKTRGQQVTLSCSPISGHRSVSWYQQTPGQGLQFLFEYFSETQRNKGNFPGRFSGRQFSNSRSEMNVSTLELGDSALYLCASSFGGVDSGSQYFGPGTRLLVL.

This clonotype was found many times. The rearrangement uses TRBV20-1 and TRBJ1-1; perhaps TRBD1 as D (6 bases). CDR1 DFQATT and CDR2 SNEGSKA come from the germline V gene (reference sequence). The CDR3 is 13 residues long. Trimming took off 6 bases at V and 1 base at J, with 12 bases between the two ends. The CDR3 sequence is CSANGQTNTEAFF. The CDR3 nucleotides read TGCAGTGCAAACGGACAGACGAACACTGAAGCTTTCTTT.

This clonotype showed up many times. The chain has TRBV20-1 and TRBJ2-7; a possible D gene is TRBD2 (6 bases). Germline loops: CDR1 DFQATT, CDR2 SNEGSKA (reference sequence). The CDR3 is 13 amino acids. Trimming left V 7 bases short and J 4 bases short, with 17 bases between. CDR3 in DNA: TGCAGTGTGAGAGGCGGGGATCTATACGAGCAGTACTTC. It encodes CSVRGGDLYEQYF.

This sequence joins TRBV7-2 and TRBJ2-1, with D perhaps being TRBD1 or TRBD2 (7 bases each). Between the trimmed V and J ends, which lost 3 bases and 9 bases, there was a span of 21 bases. From germline, CDR1 is SGHTA and CDR2 FQGNSA. This CDR3 is 16 amino acids long. In DNA, the CDR3 is TGTGCCAGCAGCTTTATCAGAAGACTAGCAGGGGGTGAGCAGTTCTTC. Translation gives CASSFIRRLAGGEQFF.

The sample holds many counts of this clonotype. The genes are TRBV7-8 and TRBJ1-1; the D gene is possibly TRBD1 (5 bases). The CDR3 runs to 16 residues. CDR1 and CDR2 from the germline V gene are SGHVS and FQNEAQ. Trimming took 1 base from V and 1 from J, leaving 13 bases between them. The CDR3 DNA sequence: TGTGCCAGCAGCTTAGGTTCCGGCGGGGCGAACACTGAAGCTTTCTTT. Protein product: CASSLGSGGANTEAFF.

V is TRBV5-1 and J is TRBJ1-3; D gene uncertain. This CDR3 has 15 amino acids. Trimming pared 4 bases from V and 0 bases from J, leaving 11 bases between. Germline V lookup: CDR1 SGHRS, CDR2 YFSETQ. The CDR3 loop reads CASSQDWSSGNTIYF. The DNA for the CDR3 is TGCGCCAGCAGCCAGGACTGGAGCTCTGGAAACACCATATATTTT.

This clonotype has only a few counts. V gene TRBV20-1 combines with J gene TRBJ1-1; D gene ambiguous. Trimming shortened V by 3 bases and J by 1 base, and 12 bases separated the two germline ends. The CDR3 contains 14 residues. Germline V gives CDR1 DFQATT, CDR2 SNEGSKA (reference sequence). CDR3 in amino acids: CSASYLGKNTEAFF. The CDR3 bases are TGCAGTGCTAGTTATCTCGGTAAGAACACTGAAGCTTTCTTT.

This sequence joins TRBV5-1 and TRBJ2-3; 13 bases align to TRBD2. Germline CDR1 and CDR2: SGHRS and YFSETQ. There are 19 residues in the CDR3. With V trimmed by 3 bases and J by 2 bases, 12 bases remained unmatched. CDR3 region: CASSSAGLAGAKPTDTQYF. The CDR3 DNA is TGCGCCAGCAGCTCAGCAGGACTAGCGGGGGCCAAACCCACAGATACGCAGTATTTT.

In DNA form, the CDR3 reads TGCGCCAGCAGTGATGAGACTAGCGGCGTCAATGAGCAGTTCTTC. Its translation is CASSDETSGVNEQFF. The V and J genes are TRBV4-3 and TRBJ2-1; 9 bases are a match to TRBD2. With V trimmed by 6 bases and J by 6 bases, 9 bases remained unmatched. In germline, CDR1 is LGHNA, CDR2 YSLEER. This CDR3 is built from 15 residues.

The sample holds a few counts of this clonotype. The chain uses TRBV7-2 and TRBJ1-2; 7 nucleotides agree with TRBD1. The trim removed 5 bases at V and 4 bases at J, leaving 4 bases unmatched. There are 13 residues in the CDR3. Looked up from germline, CDR1 is SGHTA and CDR2 is FQGNSA. The CDR3: CASSAGQSYGYTF. CDR3 DNA sequence: TGTGCCAGCAGCGCGGGACAGAGCTATGGCTACACCTTC.

The V and J genes are TRBV27 and TRBJ2-4; no reliable D call. Looked up from germline, CDR1 is MNHEY and CDR2 is SMNVEV (reference sequence). The CDR3 is made up of 15 amino acids. The ends were cut back, 5 bases at V and 0 bases at J, with 11 bases in the middle. Here the CDR3 reads CASSPGPSAKNIQYF. The CDR3 DNA reads as TGTGCCAGCAGTCCCGGGCCATCAGCCAAAAACATTCAGTACTTC.

The chain joins TRBV18 to TRBJ2-1; the D gene could be TRBD1 or TRBD2 (5 bases each). Trimming took 2 bases from V and 6 from J, leaving 11 bases between them. Germline V gives CDR1 KGHSH, CDR2 LQKENI. There are 14 residues in the CDR3. CDR3 loop: CASSPAGTGNEQFF. The CDR3 region has the DNA TGTGCCAGCTCACCAGCTGGGACCGGCAATGAGCAGTTCTTC.

Many counts were recorded for this clonotype. The V gene is TRBV12-3 or TRBV12-4, the J gene TRBJ1-2; TRBD1 matches 7 bases. Trimming cost V 3 bases and J 4 bases; bases outside gene matches: 5. The length of the CDR3 is 14 residues. The CDR3 is CASSLRGLGYGYTF. The CDR3 bases are TGTGCCAGCAGTTTGAGGGGGCTCGGCTATGGCTACACCTTC.

This clonotype was counted ten times or more. The chain recombines TRBV7-9 with TRBJ2-7; D perhaps matches TRBD1 (7 bases). Germline assignment: CDR1 SEHNR and CDR2 FQNEAQ (reference sequence). The length of the CDR3 is 13 residues. Trimming stripped 5 bases from V and 9 bases from J, with 17 bases between. This CDR3 reads CASSAGTVIGQYF. The CDR3 DNA sequence: TGTGCCAGCAGCGCGGGGACAGTTATTGGGCAGTACTTC.

This clonotype was recorded a few times. The chain uses TRBV6-5 and TRBJ1-2; no clear D. The length of the CDR3 is 13 residues. Germline lookup yields CDR1 MNHEY and CDR2 SVGAGI. V was clipped by 2 bases and J by 8 bases, with 12 bases between them. Here the CDR3 reads CASSYAGIVGYTF. CDR3 sequence (DNA): TGTGCCAGCAGTTACGCGGGGATTGTAGGCTACACCTTC.

The gene calls are TRBV7-9 and TRBJ1-4; D unclear. V shed 0 bases and J shed 6 bases, with 8 bases lying between them. The germline V gene has CDR1 SEHNR and CDR2 FQNEAQ (reference sequence). The length of the CDR3 is 14 residues. The CDR3 DNA sequence: TGTGCCAGCAGCTTAGCGAGGAGTGATGAAAAACTGTTTTTT. This sequence encodes CASSLARSDEKLFF.

V is TRBV18 and J is TRBJ2-5; D gene unclear. Germline V lookup: CDR1 KGHSH, CDR2 LQKENI. This CDR3 comprises 14 residues. Trimming pared 0 bases from V and 2 bases from J, leaving 7 bases between. Here the CDR3 reads CASSPPNSQETQYF. CDR3 sequence (DNA): TGTGCCAGCTCACCACCAAACAGTCAAGAGACCCAGTACTTC.

The chain links TRBV7-8 to TRBJ2-1, with D possibly being TRBD2 (7 bases). Germline V lookup: CDR1 SGHVS, CDR2 FQNEAQ. Trimming left V 5 bases short and J 7 bases short, with 18 bases between. This CDR3 comprises 15 residues. As DNA, the CDR3 is TGTGCCAGCAGCCCCGCCGGGGGGCGGAGGAATGAGCAGTTCTTC. Translating it yields CASSPAGGRRNEQFF.

This clonotype was counted many times. The chain uses TRBV5-1 and TRBJ1-5, with 8 bases that match TRBD1. The ends lost 0 bases at V and 7 bases at J; junction bases unmatched: 9. The germline gives CDR1 SGHRS, CDR2 YFSETQ. The CDR3 runs 16 residues. The CDR3: CASSLAGTGGGQPQHF. The CDR3 bases are TGCGCCAGCAGCTTGGCCGGCACAGGGGGAGGACAGCCCCAGCATTTT.

This sequence joins TRBV9 and TRBJ2-1; 7 bases align to TRBD1. The length of the CDR3 is 15 residues. V was pared by 3 bases and J by 9 bases, with 12 bases of the junction left unmatched. Germline V gene sequence: CDR1 SGDLS, CDR2 YYNGEE. The CDR3 sequence: CASSERQGKGSEQFF. The CDR3 DNA reads TGTGCCAGCAGCGAGAGACAGGGTAAGGGAAGTGAGCAGTTCTTC.